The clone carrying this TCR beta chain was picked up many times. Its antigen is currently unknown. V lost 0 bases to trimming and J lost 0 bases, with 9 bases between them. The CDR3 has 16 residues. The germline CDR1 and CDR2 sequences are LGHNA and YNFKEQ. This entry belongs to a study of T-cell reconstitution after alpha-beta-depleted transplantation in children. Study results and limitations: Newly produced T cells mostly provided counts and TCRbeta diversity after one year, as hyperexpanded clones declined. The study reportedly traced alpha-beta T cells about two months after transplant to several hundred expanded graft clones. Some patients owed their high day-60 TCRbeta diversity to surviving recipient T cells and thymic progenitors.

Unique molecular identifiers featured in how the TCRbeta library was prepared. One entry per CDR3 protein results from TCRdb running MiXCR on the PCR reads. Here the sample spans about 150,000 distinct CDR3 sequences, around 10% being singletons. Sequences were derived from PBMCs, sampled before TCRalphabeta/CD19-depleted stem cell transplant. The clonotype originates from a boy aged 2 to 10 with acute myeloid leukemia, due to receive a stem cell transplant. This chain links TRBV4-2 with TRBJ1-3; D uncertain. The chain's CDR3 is CASSQDPGVSGNTIYF. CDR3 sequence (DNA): TGTGCCAGCAGCCAAGACCCGGGCGTCTCTGGAAACACCATATATTTT.